These 7 T cell receptor beta chains came from one sample sequenced in a study of T cell responses to AZD1222 COVID-19 vaccine. Sequenced by immunoSEQ multiplex PCR; TCRdb stores in-frame clones only, minus some. The table lists about 82,000 clones, approximately 85% of them singletons, with 12% in the top ten. Sequences were derived from peripheral blood, sampled 28 days after the second AZD1222 dose. These receptors came from an adult who received the AZD1222 COVID-19 vaccine.

This clone has more than one count but fewer than ten. The J gene is TRBJ2-7, the V gene TRBV15; tentatively, D is TRBD2 (6 bases). Germline V gene lookup returns CDR1 LNHNV and CDR2 YYDKDF (reference sequence). The CDR3 covers 15 residues. The V end lost 3 bases, the J end lost 7 bases, and 19 bases lay between the germline ends. The CDR3 DNA reads as TGTGCCACCAGCAGGGCTAGCGCAATGTCTGGTGAGCAGTACTTC. It specifies CATSRASAMSGEQYF.

V and J are TRBV29-1 and TRBJ1-1, with TRBD1 as a possible D gene (6 bases). Germline V gives CDR1 SQVTM, CDR2 ANQGSEA. The CDR3 consists of 13 residues. Trimming removed 7 bases at V and 0 bases at J, with 12 bases between. CDR3: CSAGQTLNTEAFF. The CDR3 DNA is TGCAGCGCAGGACAGACATTGAACACTGAAGCTTTCTTT.

The chain uses TRBV18 and TRBJ2-7; TRBD1 matches at 9 bases. CDR3 length equals 13 residues. Per germline, CDR1 KGHSH and CDR2 LQKENI. V lost 6 bases and J lost 5; bases outside the gene matches: 5. The DNA of the CDR3 is TGTGCCAGCTCGCGGGACAGGGCAAACGAGCAGTACTTC. Its protein product is CASSRDRANEQYF.

The V call is TRBV12-3 or TRBV12-4, the J call TRBJ2-5; D may be TRBD1 (7 bases). V was cut by 6 bases and J by 5 bases, with 13 bases left in between. This CDR3 is built from 13 residues. CDR3: CASSPTGRETQYF. CDR3 bases: TGTGCCAGCAGCCCGACAGGGAGGGAGACCCAGTACTTC.

The chain couples TRBV6-5 to TRBJ1-1, with D hard to call. CDR1 MNHEY and CDR2 SVGAGI come from the germline V gene. This CDR3 comprises 14 residues. The germline V and J ends were trimmed by 7 bases and 4 bases, with 16 bases remaining between them. The CDR3 is CASIAGVGVTEAFF. In nucleotides, the CDR3 is TGTGCCAGCATCGCAGGTGTAGGAGTCACTGAAGCTTTCTTT.

The CDR3 region is CAITGLDGYTF. CDR3 nucleotide sequence: TGTGCCATAACAGGGTTGGATGGCTACACCTTC. J is TRBJ1-2 and V is TRBV7-9; possibly TRBD1 for D (6 bases). V lost 10 bases and J lost 6, with 12 bases in between. Germline values: CDR1 SEHNR, CDR2 FQNEAQ (reference sequence). CDR3 size: 11 residues.

The chain carries TRBV28 and TRBJ1-2, with D maybe TRBD1 (5 bases). V lost 5 bases and J 2 bases, leaving 15 bases between the germline ends. CDR1 and CDR2 (germline): MDHEN, SYDVKM. This CDR3 is 15 amino acids long. The CDR3 region is CASSTGYPKNYGYTF. In DNA, the CDR3 is TGTGCCAGCAGTACAGGCTACCCTAAGAACTATGGCTACACCTTC.